This T cell receptor (beta chain) comes out of a study of technical replicates of blood from a few donors. Trimming left V 1 base short and J 2 bases short, with 11 bases between. The CDR3 consists of 15 residues. Germline V gene lookup returns CDR1 SGHDN and CDR2 FVKESK. Profiled with immunoSEQ multiplex PCR; TCRdb holds only in-frame clones, not every one. This sample carries 65,000 to 90,000 clones, 98% of them seen once, and the ten largest clones take around 0.2%. The sample comprised T cells isolated from PBMCs. The rearrangement links TRBV14 to TRBJ2-5; D perhaps matches TRBD2 (6 bases). The sequence derives from a human donor in good health. The CDR3 DNA is TGTGCCAGCAGCCAAGCTCTAGCGCGACAAGAGACCCAGTACTTC. As protein: CASSQALARQETQYF.